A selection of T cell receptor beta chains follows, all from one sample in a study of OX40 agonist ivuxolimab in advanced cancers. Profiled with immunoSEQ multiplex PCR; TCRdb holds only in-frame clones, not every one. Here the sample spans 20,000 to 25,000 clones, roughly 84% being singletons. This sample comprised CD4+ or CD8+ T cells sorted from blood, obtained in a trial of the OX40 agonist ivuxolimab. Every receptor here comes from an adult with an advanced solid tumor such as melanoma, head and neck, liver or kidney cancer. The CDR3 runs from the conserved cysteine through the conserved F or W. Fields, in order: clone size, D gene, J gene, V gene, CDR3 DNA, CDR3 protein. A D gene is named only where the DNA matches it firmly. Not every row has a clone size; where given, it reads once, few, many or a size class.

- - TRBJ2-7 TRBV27 TGTGCCGTTCCCCTAGCGTGGGGGGCCCCGACTAGTTCCTACGAGCAGTACTTC CAVPLAWGAPTSSYEQYF
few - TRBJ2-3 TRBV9 TGTGCCAGCAGCTTAGTCCCAGATACGCAGTATTTT CASSLVPDTQYF
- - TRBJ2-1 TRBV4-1 TGCGCCAGCAGCCAAGATGGCAGGACCAGCTCCTACAATGAGCAGTTCTTC CASSQDGRTSSYNEQFF
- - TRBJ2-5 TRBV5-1 TGCGCCAGCAGCCTCGAGGGGCAAGAGACCCAGTACTTC CASSLEGQETQYF
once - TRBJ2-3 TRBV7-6 TGTGCCAGCAGCTCTATAGCGGAGAGCACAGATACGCAGTATTTT CASSSIAESTDTQYF
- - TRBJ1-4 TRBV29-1 TGCAGCATCCAGGCAGCTTCTAATGAAAAACTGTTTTTT CSIQAASNEKLFF
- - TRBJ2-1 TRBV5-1 TGCGCCAGCAGCTTGGCGGGGGCGGTTAATGAGCAGTTCTTC CASSLAGAVNEQFF
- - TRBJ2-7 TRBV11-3 TGTGCCAGCAGCTTAGATCATAGGGGGAGCTCCTACGAGCAGTACTTC CASSLDHRGSSYEQYF
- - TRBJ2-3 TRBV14 TGTGCCAGCAGCCAAGGGGCAGGCCTCTCCACAGATACGCAGTATTTT CASSQGAGLSTDTQYF
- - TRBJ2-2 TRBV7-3 TGTGCCAGCAGCTTAGGGGGTGGCGGGGACTCGAACACCGGGGAGCTGTTTTTT CASSLGGGGDSNTGELFF
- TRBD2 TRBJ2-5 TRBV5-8 TGTGCCAGCAGCATGGGGACTACGGATTTCCAAGAGACCCAGTACTTC CASSMGTTDFQETQYF
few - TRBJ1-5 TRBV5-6 TGTGCCAGCAGCTTGGAACCCGATCAGCCCCAGCATTTT CASSLEPDQPQHF
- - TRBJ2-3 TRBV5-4 TGTGCCAGCAGCTCCAGACTAGTGTCTAGTACAGATACGCAGTATTTT CASSSRLVSSTDTQYF
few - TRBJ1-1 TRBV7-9 TGTGCCAGCAGCTTTCAGCCCGCGGAAGCTTTCTTT CASSFQPAEAFF
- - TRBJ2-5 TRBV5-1 TGCGCCAGCAGCTTCCAAACCGGAGCAGGGGGGCTCGAGACCCAGTACTTC CASSFQTGAGGLETQYF
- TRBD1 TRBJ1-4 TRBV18 TGTGCCAGCTCACCGCGACAGGGTTCGGGGAGCGAAAAACTGTTTTTT CASSPRQGSGSEKLFF
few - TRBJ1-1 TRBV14 TGTGCCAGCAGCCAAGAAGACCAGACAGTCATCTTT CASSQEDQTVIF
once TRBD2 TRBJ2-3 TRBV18 TGTGCCAGCTCACCGAACTCGAGGGGACTAGCGGGAGGAACGACAGATACGCAGTATTTT CASSPNSRGLAGGTTDTQYF
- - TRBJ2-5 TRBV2 TGTGCCAGCAGTGAAGCGTGGGGGGGCCGCTGGTACTTC CASSEAWGGRWYF
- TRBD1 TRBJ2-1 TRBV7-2 TGTGCCAGCAGCGAGACAGGGTTCTACAATGAGCAGTTCTTC CASSETGFYNEQFF
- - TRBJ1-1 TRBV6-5 TGTGCCAGCAGGGATTCAAACACTGAAGCTTTCTTT CASRDSNTEAFF
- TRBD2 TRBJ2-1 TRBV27 TGTGCCAGCAGGGGACTAGCGGGACCGAACTACAATGAGCAGTTCTTC CASRGLAGPNYNEQFF
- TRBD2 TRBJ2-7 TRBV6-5 TGTGCCAGCAGTTACGCAGGGACTAGTCTCCACGAGCAGTACTTC CASSYAGTSLHEQYF